The T cell receptor (beta chain) described here comes from a study of T cells in Graves' hyperthyroidism and ophthalmopathy. Amplified TCR beta CDR3 regions derived from RNA transcripts. During a first-round RT-PCR of the TCR CDR3, the HTBI primer set was used. Using its own MiXCR run on the multiplex PCR reads, TCRdb lists one record per CDR3 protein. This repertoire shows some 800,000 distinct CDR3 sequences, 38% found once; its top ten account for more than 7%. Germline CDR1 reads SGHTA; CDR2 reads FQGNSA. With V trimmed by 4 bases and J by 2 bases, 6 bases remained unmatched. The CDR3 length is 15 residues. PBMCs were collected from a 10 ml volume of fresh peripheral blood.

The chain joins TRBV7-2 to TRBJ2-7; the match to TRBD1 covers 9 bases. This clonotype was obtained from a man aged 18 to 35 with Graves' hyperthyroidism. Sequences were obtained from blood. CDR3 sequence reads: CASSWGDRVTYEQYF. The CDR3, as DNA: TGTGCCAGCAGCTGGGGGGACAGGGTAACCTACGAGCAGTACTTC.